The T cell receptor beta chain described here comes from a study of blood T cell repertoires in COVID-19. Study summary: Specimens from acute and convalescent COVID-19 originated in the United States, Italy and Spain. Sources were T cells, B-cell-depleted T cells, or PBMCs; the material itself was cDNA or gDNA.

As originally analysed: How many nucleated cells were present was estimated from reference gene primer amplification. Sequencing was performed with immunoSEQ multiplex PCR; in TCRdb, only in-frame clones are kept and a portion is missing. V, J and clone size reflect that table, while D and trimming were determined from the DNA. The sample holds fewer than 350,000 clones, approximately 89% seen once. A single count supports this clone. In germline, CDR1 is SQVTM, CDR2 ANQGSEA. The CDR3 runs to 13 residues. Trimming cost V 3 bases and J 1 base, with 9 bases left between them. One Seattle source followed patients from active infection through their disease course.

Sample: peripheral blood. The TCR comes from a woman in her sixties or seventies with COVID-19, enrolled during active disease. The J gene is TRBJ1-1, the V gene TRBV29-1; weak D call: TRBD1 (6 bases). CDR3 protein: CSVDQGKNTEAFF. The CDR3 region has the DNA TGCAGCGTTGATCAGGGGAAGAACACTGAAGCTTTCTTT. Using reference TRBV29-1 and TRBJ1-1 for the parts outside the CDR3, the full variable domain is SAVISQKPSRDICQRGTSLTIQCQVDSQVTMMFWYRQQPGQSLTLIATANQGSEATYESGFVIDKFPISRPNLTFSTLTVSNMSPEDSSIYLCSVDQGKNTEAFFGQGTRLTVV.